This TCR beta chain derives from a study of blood T cell repertoires in COVID-19. Clones were read by immunoSEQ multiplex PCR, and TCRdb kept only the in-frame ones, dropping some. The sample carries around 270,000 clones, approximately 86% recorded once. The V end lost 5 bases, the J end lost 0 bases, and 17 bases lay between the germline ends. The CDR3 length is 16 residues. Seattle's cohort entered during active infection and was followed longitudinally. The receptor was isolated from a human donor with COVID-19, enrolled during active disease. The donor label of this sample is uncertain. The chain joins TRBV5-3 to TRBJ1-1; D unresolved. TRBV5-3 is classed as an ORF, of uncertain function. Sample: peripheral blood. The CDR3 sequence: CARRCPHALMNTEAFF. The DNA of the CDR3 is TGTGCCAGAAGGTGCCCCCACGCTCTAATGAACACTGAAGCTTTCTTT.